This T cell receptor (beta chain) stems from a study of cytomegalovirus exposure and HLA in healthy donors. 60 Vbeta and 13 Jbeta primers were used in PCR. This table comes from immunoSEQ multiplex PCR, and its TCRdb copy is limited to in-frame clones, with some not included. The data contain roughly 120,000 clones, approximately 80% of them singletons. The sequencing sample was made of PBMCs. The clonotype comes from a woman aged 35 to 49 in good health and CMV-seropositive.

The CDR3 reads CASSYRTGAGGETQYF. CDR3 nucleotide sequence: TGTGCCAGCAGCTATAGGACAGGGGCGGGGGGAGAGACCCAGTACTTC. The rearrangement uses TRBV5-5 and TRBJ2-5, with a weak D call TRBD1 (9 bases). The CDR3 is made up of 16 amino acids. Germline V gene lookup returns CDR1 SGHKS and CDR2 YYEKEE (reference sequence). V was pared by 3 bases and J by 4 bases, with 19 bases between.